The present T cell receptor (beta chain) was sequenced within a study of metastatic and nonmetastatic thyroid tumors. Study-level background: The authors compared repertoires across blood and tumor or nodule tissue from malignant and benign thyroid patients.

Thyroid surgery had not been preceded by any treatment in any patient. This clone qualifies as medium-sized. Its antigen is undetermined. Study-wide points: Significantly greater TCR beta diversity was reportedly found in malignant thyroid tumors than in benign nodules (in blood and tumor).

TCRdb reassembled clones from the PCR reads with MiXCR. This table has about 40,000 clones, about 17% appearing once. V dropped 3 bases and J dropped 8; count of bases not matched to a gene: 6. The CDR3 has 14 amino acids. In germline, CDR1 is MNHNY, CDR2 SVGAGI (reference sequence). The specimen sequenced was blood. This chain uses TRBV6-6 with TRBJ1-3, with 8 positions matching TRBD1. This receptor was identified in a female donor with papillary thyroid cancer or a benign thyroid nodule (not recorded which). Some clones in this sample may be carry-over from other donors' samples. The CDR3 region has the DNA TGTGCCAGCAGTTATGTAGGACAGGGTGACACCATATATTTT. This sequence encodes CASSYVGQGDTIYF.